These 25 T cell receptor beta chains came from one sample sequenced in a study of blood T cell repertoires in COVID-19. Clones were sequenced by immunoSEQ multiplex PCR, and TCRdb holds only the in-frame ones, with some missing. The table lists more than 85,000 clones, approximately 81% of them singletons. Sequenced material: peripheral blood. The receptors here all came from a man aged 80 or over with acute or convalescent COVID-19.

The chain carries TRBV18 and TRBJ1-5; D is unresolved. Between the trimmed V and J ends, which lost 3 bases and 0 bases, there was a span of 15 bases. This CDR3 is 17 amino acids long. Germline V gene lookup returns CDR1 KGHSH and CDR2 LQKENI. The CDR3 sequence: CASSPFGGRDSNQPQHF. In nucleotides, the CDR3 is TGTGCCAGCTCACCTTTCGGCGGCAGAGATAGCAATCAGCCCCAGCATTTT. The whole variable domain, filled in from reference TRBV18 and TRBJ1-5, reads NAGVMQNPRHLVRRRGQEARLRCSPMKGHSHVYWYRQLPEEGLKFMVYLQKENIIDESGMPKERFSAEFPKEGPSILRIQQVVRGDSAAYFCASSPFGGRDSNQPQHFGDGTRLSIL.

V gene TRBV6-5 combines with J gene TRBJ2-1; weak D call: TRBD2 (6 bases). The V and J ends lost 6 bases and 4 bases respectively, with 16 bases between them. Germline V gives CDR1 MNHEY, CDR2 SVGAGI. This CDR3 region has 15 residues. The CDR3 bases are TGTGCCAGCAGCAAAACCGGACTACCGTACAATGAGCAGTTCTTC. Protein sequence: CASSKTGLPYNEQFF.

This chain links TRBV18 with TRBJ2-7; 12 positions match TRBD2. CDR3 length equals 17 residues. From germline, CDR1 is KGHSH and CDR2 LQKENI. The trim removed 2 bases at V and 7 bases at J, leaving 12 bases unmatched. The CDR3 DNA sequence: TGTGCCAGCTCACCATCACTAGCGGGAGGCACTCCGGGTGAGCAGTACTTC. Encoded protein: CASSPSLAGGTPGEQYF.

This clone has only a few counts. The CDR3 DNA reads as TGTGCCAGCAGCTCTACAGGGGGCCGCACAGATACGCAGTATTTT. This encodes CASSSTGGRTDTQYF. The chain recombines TRBV7-3 with TRBJ2-3, with 9 bases lining up with TRBD1. The germline V gene encodes CDR1 SGHTA and CDR2 FQGTGA. The CDR3 runs to 15 residues. The junction had 3 bases not matched to a gene; V was cut back by 4 bases and J by 1 base.

This chain connects TRBV25-1 to TRBJ2-1, with 7 bases aligning to TRBD1. The CDR3 sequence is 13 residues long. The V segment lost 6 bases and the J segment 7 bases; nucleotides outside the gene matches: 6. In germline, CDR1 is MGHDK, CDR2 SYGVNS. DNA for the CDR3: TGTGCCAGCAGGGAAGGGGGCCTTAATGAGCAGTTCTTC. This codes for CASREGGLNEQFF.

In this sample, this clone turned up once. The chain is built from TRBV10-3 and TRBJ2-3, with TRBD2 matching 8 bases. This CDR3 has 18 amino acids. Trimming removed 0 bases from V and 0 bases from J; junction bases left unmatched: 8. Per germline, CDR1 ENHRY and CDR2 SYGVKD. The CDR3 sequence: CAISESEIAGPSTDTQYF. Written as DNA, the CDR3 is TGTGCCATCAGTGAGTCGGAAATAGCGGGACCTAGCACAGATACGCAGTATTTT.

The chain uses TRBV2 and TRBJ2-3; TRBD2 matches 9 bases. The germline V gene has CDR1 SNHLY and CDR2 FYNNEI. CDR3 length equals 15 residues. J lost 2 bases, V lost 7 bases, and 7 bases had no gene match. Here the CDR3 reads CASKWLAGPTDTQYF. DNA for the CDR3: TGTGCCAGCAAGTGGCTAGCGGGGCCCACAGATACGCAGTATTTT. Supplemented by reference TRBV2 and TRBJ2-3, the full variable domain reads EPEVTQTPSHQVTQMGQEVILRCVPISNHLYFYWYRQILGQKVEFLVSFYNNEISEKSEIFDDQFSVERPDGSNFTLKIRSTKLEDSAMYFCASKWLAGPTDTQYFGPGTRLTVL.

This clone is a singleton in its sample. This chain links TRBV5-1 with TRBJ2-2; 8 bases align to TRBD2. CDR1 and CDR2 (germline): SGHRS, YFSETQ. CDR3 length: 16 amino acids. V was pared by 0 bases and J by 6 bases, with 7 bases of the junction left unmatched. The CDR3 DNA reads as TGCGCCAGCAGCTTGGTCGGGAGCGGGAGATCCGGGGAGCTGTTTTTT. It translates to CASSLVGSGRSGELFF.

DNA of the CDR3: TGTGCCAGCAGTGCTAGACAGGCGAACACTGAAGCTTTCTTT. This sequence encodes CASSARQANTEAFF. The rearrangement uses TRBV25-1 and TRBJ1-1; possible D gene TRBD1, 6 bases. The CDR3 length is 14 residues. V lost 4 bases and J lost 1, with 10 bases in between. The germline gives CDR1 MGHDK, CDR2 SYGVNS.

The CDR3 region is CASSYPGQGINEQFF. For the CDR3, the DNA is TGTGCCAGCAGCTACCCGGGACAGGGGATAAATGAGCAGTTCTTC. V and J are TRBV7-2 and TRBJ2-1, with TRBD1 identical over 10 bases. The V segment lost 4 bases and the J segment 7 bases; nucleotides outside the gene matches: 7. CDR3 length: 15 residues. Germline V lookup: CDR1 SGHTA, CDR2 FQGNSA.

This chain joins TRBV29-1 and TRBJ2-1, with 13 bases identical to TRBD2. The trim removed 7 bases at V and 7 bases at J, leaving 4 bases unmatched. CDR3 length: 13 residues. Germline V lookup: CDR1 SQVTM, CDR2 ANQGSEA. CDR3 in amino acids: CSGPGLAGNEQFF. The CDR3 DNA sequence: TGCAGCGGCCCGGGACTAGCGGGGAATGAGCAGTTCTTC.

The table lists this clone with a few counts. The chain is built from TRBV29-1 and TRBJ2-1; 13 nucleotides agree with TRBD2. In germline, CDR1 is SQVTM, CDR2 ANQGSEA. There are 12 residues in the CDR3. Trimming removed 7 bases from V and 8 bases from J; junction bases left unmatched: 2. CDR3: CSGTSGSYEQFF. The CDR3 region has the DNA TGCAGCGGGACTAGCGGGAGCTATGAGCAGTTCTTC.

The chain links TRBV14 to TRBJ2-1; the match to TRBD2 covers 15 bases. The CDR3 runs 17 residues. Germline CDR1 and CDR2: SGHDN and FVKESK. Trimming took 4 bases from V and 5 from J; bases not matched to a gene: 6. CDR3 loop: CASSRRTSGRANNEQFF. The CDR3 DNA reads as TGTGCCAGCAGCCGCAGGACTAGCGGGAGGGCGAACAATGAGCAGTTCTTC. Full variable domain (outside the CDR3, taken from reference TRBV14 and TRBJ2-1): EAGVTQFPSHSVIEKGQTVTLRCDPISGHDNLYWYRRVMGKEIKFLLHFVKESKQDESGMPNNRFLAERTGGTYSTLKVQPAELEDSGVYFCASSRRTSGRANNEQFFGPGTRLTVL.

The chain joins TRBV7-9 to TRBJ2-5; the match to TRBD2 covers 7 bases. Trimming took 4 bases from V and 5 from J; bases not matched to a gene: 13. Germline CDR1 and CDR2: SEHNR and FQNEAQ (reference sequence). The CDR3 spans 16 residues. The CDR3 spells CASSSDGRPAGETQYF. CDR3 bases: TGTGCCAGCAGCTCTGACGGGAGGCCGGCGGGGGAGACCCAGTACTTC.

The V and J genes are TRBV6-4 and TRBJ2-1; 11 nucleotides match TRBD1. There are 15 residues in the CDR3. Germline V gene sequence: CDR1 MRHNA, CDR2 SNTAGT. V lost 4 bases to trimming and J lost 9 bases; unmatched junction nucleotides: 8. The CDR3 spells CASSARDRGKSEQFF. The CDR3, as DNA: TGTGCCAGCAGTGCCCGGGACAGGGGGAAGTCTGAGCAGTTCTTC.

About this clone: Relative to the germline gene, one junction end is altered; a read error may explain this. The rearrangement uses TRBV7-7 and TRBJ2-3; 7 bases are a match to TRBD2. The germline V gene has CDR1 SSHAT and CDR2 FNYEAQ (reference sequence). The CDR3 sequence is 14 residues long. The CDR3 here is CASSFSGSTDTQYF. The CDR3 coding sequence is TGTGCTAGCAGCTTTAGCGGGAGCACAGATACGCAGTATTTT.

The rearrangement links TRBV19 to TRBJ2-3, with 10 positions matching TRBD1. Germline lookup yields CDR1 LNHDA and CDR2 SQIVND (reference sequence). The CDR3 is 16 residues long. The J segment lost 3 bases and the V segment lost 0 bases, leaving 3 bases of the junction unmatched. CDR3 DNA: TGTGCCAGTAGTATAGATAGGGGACAGGGGACAGATACGCAGTATTTT. This encodes CASSIDRGQGTDTQYF.

This clone was seen once. The chain is built from TRBV28 and TRBJ2-3; possible D gene TRBD2, 5 bases. The CDR3 runs to 15 residues. Germline CDR1 is MDHEN and CDR2 is SYDVKM. The V end was cut by 6 bases, the J end by 0 bases, with 13 bases between. The CDR3: CASREPSGSTDTQYF. For the CDR3, the DNA is TGTGCCAGCAGGGAACCGAGCGGAAGCACAGATACGCAGTATTTT.

V gene TRBV19 combines with J gene TRBJ2-1, with 9 bases that match TRBD2. CDR1 is LNHDA, CDR2 SQIVND, per germline (reference sequence). The CDR3 has 16 amino acids. V lost 5 bases and J lost 5; bases outside the gene matches: 10. In DNA form, the CDR3 reads TGTGCCAGTAGTTACTCTAGCGGGACAAGAGACAATGAGCAGTTCTTC. This encodes CASSYSSGTRDNEQFF.

The rearrangement uses TRBV4-1 and TRBJ2-3; 13 bases fit TRBD2. In germline, CDR1 is MGHRA, CDR2 YSYEKL. CDR3 length equals 17 residues. V lost 0 bases to trimming and J lost 4 bases; unmatched junction nucleotides: 4. The CDR3 here is CASSQEGLAGMADTQYF. For the CDR3, the DNA is TGCGCCAGCAGCCAAGAGGGACTAGCGGGAATGGCAGATACGCAGTATTTT.

This clone has a handful of counts. The V gene is TRBV2, the J gene TRBJ2-3, with TRBD2 matching over 7 bases. This CDR3 has 14 residues. The V gene end was trimmed by 5 bases and the J gene end by 2 bases; junction bases not matched to a gene: 4. Germline CDR1 SNHLY, CDR2 FYNNEI. The CDR3 DNA reads TGTGCCAGCAGTATAGCGGGTTTCACAGATACGCAGTATTTT. Translating gives CASSIAGFTDTQYF.

The chain couples TRBV5-1 to TRBJ1-1; D is undetermined. CDR1 SGHRS and CDR2 YFSETQ come from the germline V gene. There are 13 residues in the CDR3. The V end lost 0 bases, the J end lost 8 bases, and 11 bases lay between the germline ends. The CDR3 region has the DNA TGCGCCAGCAGCTTGGCCCACAGTTGGGAAGCTTTCTTT. It specifies CASSLAHSWEAFF.

On this clone: This could be a read error, since a much larger clone is one nucleotide away. V usage is TRBV28 and J usage is TRBJ1-6; TRBD1 matches at 11 bases. The V gene's germline CDR1 is MDHEN and CDR2 SYDVKM. The J segment lost 8 bases and the V segment lost 6 bases, leaving 0 bases of the junction unmatched. The CDR3 has 13 amino acids. In DNA, the CDR3 is TGTGCCAGCAGGGGACAGGGGGATTCACCCCTCCACTTT. This translates into CASRGQGDSPLHF. The full variable domain, in which reference TRBV28 and TRBJ1-6 provide the parts outside the CDR3, is DVKVTQSSRYLVKRTGEKVFLECVQDMDHENMFWYRQDPGLGLRLIYFSYDVKMKEKGDIPEGYSVSREKKERFSLILESASTNQTSMYLCASRGQGDSPLHFGNGTRLTVT.

The genes are TRBV5-4 and TRBJ1-1, with TRBD1 matching over 7 bases. Losses at the gene ends were 4 bases for V and 6 bases for J; bases not matched to a gene: 9. Germline V gene data show CDR1 as SGHNT and CDR2 as YYREEE (reference sequence). The CDR3 covers 14 residues. DNA of the CDR3: TGTGCCAGCAGCAAAAAAGACAGGGACCCTGAAGCTTTCTTT. Its protein product is CASSKKDRDPEAFF.

The rearrangement links TRBV5-1 to TRBJ2-2; possibly TRBD1 for D (6 bases). V gave up 4 bases and J gave up 2 bases, with 12 bases separating them. This CDR3 has 15 amino acids. Looked up from germline, CDR1 is SGHRS and CDR2 is YFSETQ. CDR3 coding DNA: TGCGCCAGCAGCCAGTGGACAGATAACACCGGGGAGCTGTTTTTT. This gives the protein CASSQWTDNTGELFF.